This TCR beta chain was sequenced during a study of blood T cell repertoires in COVID-19 (dated by TCRdb to the early 2020s). Concerning the study at large: Samples from collaborators originated in the United States, Italy and Spain and spanned both the acute and convalescent phases of COVID-19. The material from the prospective study consisted of cDNA or gDNA derived from T cells, B-cell-depleted T cells, or PBMCs. Subjects who had been exposed to COVID-19, were actively infected with it, or had recovered from it provided the deeply sampled blood TCRbeta repertoires that made up the dataset. Where HLA class I and class II types were available, the types were taken from metadata supplied by the sample provider, not from assay-based typing. The repertoires were released in a freely available public database meant as a resource for research on the immune response to SARS-CoV-2. The samples were drawn from two sources: the first 160 participants of the ongoing ImmuneRACE study, and 1,254 subjects contributed by 6 global collaborators. A de-identified subject ID, COVID-19 status, age in years and sex were almost always included in the sample metadata.

The immunoSEQ Assay, a bias-controlled multiplex PCR, was used to amplify TCRbeta CDR3 regions from genomic DNA. For the original study's pipeline: Within the assay, amplification of reference gene primers was used to estimate how many nucleated cells each sample contained. Sequence reads were collapsed and filtered to measure the absolute abundance of every unique TCRbeta CDR3 rearrangement. Productive Simpson clonality was computed per sample as the square root of Simpson's diversity index over productive rearrangements. Held by TCRdb, this immuneACCESS table contains in-frame sequences only and omits some clones. Under half of the omission traces to an unresolved V gene where checked; the cause of the rest is unknown. D and trimming were read from the DNA, whereas the V and J calls and clone size are those reported in that table. The sample table holds some 140,000 clones, of which less than 90% were seen once. In total, the top ten clones hold 5% to 7% of the sample.

This clone has only a few counts. What antigen it recognizes has not been identified. No quality values exist for individual bases; no much larger clone is one base distant. The germline V gene (reference sequence) specifies MNHEY as CDR1 and SMNVEV as CDR2. Measured from the cysteine to the phenylalanine, the CDR3 is 13 residues long. Only the CDR3 DNA stays, 39 bases, in frame from base 1. Deletion took 4 bases off V and 2 bases off J, with a span of 6 bases between the germline ends. In the prospective study, participants were roughly 18 to 95 years old, resided in approximately 22 geographic areas of the United States, and were enrolled through a virtual design. In the prospective study, participants were assigned to cohorts based on the clinical history participants reported in a screening survey and a study questionnaire. Each participant in the prospective study had whole blood, serum and a nasopharyngeal or oropharyngeal swab collected by mobile phlebotomists. Participants in the prospective study had the option to provide additional blood draws and questionnaires over a roughly 2-month period. Before DNA extraction, blood samples from the prospective study were shipped at room temperature or frozen.

The full study reports these points: The quantity of clinical and demographic metadata differed by source and by participant and was supplied without curation.

The V and J segments used are TRBV27 and TRBJ1-5; no D gene call is confident. This clonotype was obtained from a man aged 40-50 years with acute COVID-19. Material for sequencing was PBMCs or T cells enriched from blood (not recorded which). The DNA reads TGTGCCAGCAGTTACCAGGGCAATCAGCCCCAGCATTTT. This sequence encodes CASSYQGNQPQHF.